This TCR beta chain was retrieved from a study of metastatic and nonmetastatic thyroid tumors. As for the study in general: Both malignant and benign thyroid patients supplied peripheral blood and tumor or nodule tissue samples, across which the repertoires of these patients were then compared.

V shed 5 bases, J shed 5 bases, and the junction held 14 bases outside the gene matches. Germline loops: CDR1 PRHDT, CDR2 FYEKMQ (reference sequence). The CDR3 is 16 amino acids. MiXCR reprocessed the PCR reads for TCRdb. Seen here are 20,000 to 25,000 clones, 20% observed once, and the top ten hold roughly 4.4%. No patient received treatment before thyroid surgery. The sequencing sample was made of adjacent normal tissue. The rearrangement links TRBV13 to TRBJ2-5, with 7 bases lining up with TRBD2. The TCR sequence derives from a female donor with papillary thyroid cancer or a benign thyroid nodule (not recorded which). Some clones in this sample may be carry-over from other donors' samples. CDR3 sequence reads: CASSPLGGRAHETQYF. CDR3 sequence (DNA): TGTGCCAGCAGCCCGTTAGGAGGGAGGGCGCATGAGACCCAGTACTTC.